A single sample is the source of the 24 T cell receptor beta chains below, sequenced in a study of T cell changes during pregnancy in multiple sclerosis. Here immunoSEQ multiplex PCR was the method, and the copy in TCRdb shows in-frame clones only, minus some. The profile shows about 38,000 clones, 75% to 95% of them singletons. Sequences were derived from CD8+ T cells from peripheral blood mononuclear cells, sampled after pregnancy. Receptors originate from a female donor with multiple sclerosis, enrolled in a pregnancy study.

V is TRBV27 and J is TRBJ2-1, with TRBD2 identical over 12 bases. Trimming at V came to 5 bases and at J to 8 bases, leaving 13 bases not matched to a gene. Germline V CDR1 and CDR2: MNHEY, SMNVEV (reference sequence). The CDR3 loop spans 17 amino acids. DNA for the CDR3: TGTGCCAGCAGTCCTCTACCGACTAGCGGGAGAAGCGATGAGCAGTTCTTC. It yields the protein CASSPLPTSGRSDEQFF.

This sequence joins TRBV9 and TRBJ2-3, with TRBD2 identical over 8 bases. Germline loops: CDR1 SGDLS, CDR2 YYNGEE. There are 17 residues in the CDR3. J was trimmed by 2 bases and V by 0 bases; bases with no gene match: 8. CDR3 sequence reads: CASSVGASGGATDTQYF. Here the CDR3 DNA reads TGTGCCAGCAGCGTAGGGGCAAGCGGGGGAGCCACAGATACGCAGTATTTT.

This clone came up once. This chain uses TRBV6-1 with TRBJ2-2; TRBD2 is a possible D gene (5 bases). The CDR3 extends over 15 amino acids. Trimming shortened V by 4 bases and J by 4 bases, and 13 bases separated the two germline ends. Per germline, CDR1 MNHNS and CDR2 SASEGT. The CDR3 sequence: CASSGAGRATGELFF. CDR3 coding DNA: TGTGCCAGCAGTGGGGCGGGCCGGGCCACCGGGGAGCTGTTTTTT.

CDR3 sequence: CASIAGGDEQFF. CDR3 nucleotide sequence: TGTGCCAGCATCGCGGGGGGAGATGAGCAGTTCTTC. The gene calls are TRBV5-6 and TRBJ2-1, with 8 bases lining up with TRBD2. Trimming took 6 bases from V and 8 from J; bases not matched to a gene: 4. Germline lookup yields CDR1 SGHDT and CDR2 YYEEEE. This CDR3 spans 12 amino acids.

This chain joins TRBV14 and TRBJ2-5; perhaps TRBD2 as D (6 bases). The V gene's germline CDR1 is SGHDN and CDR2 FVKESK. V gave up 0 bases and J gave up 1 base, with 9 bases separating them. This CDR3 has 15 amino acids. The CDR3: CASSQDAGLQETQYF. CDR3 nucleotides: TGTGCCAGCAGCCAAGATGCGGGGCTCCAAGAGACCCAGTACTTC.

This sequence joins TRBV10-3 and TRBJ1-3; D perhaps matches TRBD1 (5 bases). Trimming removed 3 bases from V and 0 bases from J, with 18 bases in between. This CDR3 contains 18 residues. Per germline, CDR1 ENHRY and CDR2 SYGVKD. Written as DNA, the CDR3 is TGTGCCATCAGTGATTCGGGGGGTTACTCCCCCTCTGGAAACACCATATATTTT. It codes for CAISDSGGYSPSGNTIYF.

In this sample, this clone is medium-sized. This chain uses TRBV19 with TRBJ1-5; TRBD1 matches at 7 bases. In germline, CDR1 is LNHDA, CDR2 SQIVND (reference sequence). This CDR3 region has 14 residues. J gave up 7 bases and V 6 bases, and 9 bases lay outside the gene matches. DNA of the CDR3: TGTGCCAGTAGACTATACAGGGGCACCCAGCCCCAGCATTTT. Protein sequence: CASRLYRGTQPQHF.

The gene calls are TRBV28 and TRBJ2-6; a weak D match, TRBD2 (5 bases). This CDR3 comprises 15 residues. V dropped 0 bases and J dropped 3 bases, with 6 bases sitting between them. Germline CDR1 reads MDHEN; CDR2 reads SYDVKM. CDR3 sequence reads: CASSLWRDGANVLTF. The CDR3 coding sequence is TGTGCCAGCAGTTTATGGAGGGATGGGGCCAACGTCCTGACTTTC.

The CDR3 DNA reads TGTGCCAGCAGCTCATTACTGGTTGAGCAGTTCTTC. Protein sequence: CASSSLLVEQFF. V usage is TRBV7-9 and J usage is TRBJ2-1, with D unresolved. V was shortened by 4 bases and J by 9 bases, with 10 bases between the two germline ends. Germline CDR1 and CDR2: SEHNR and FQNEAQ (reference sequence). CDR3 length equals 12 residues.

The chain carries TRBV28 and TRBJ2-2, with D maybe TRBD2 (5 bases). Germline V CDR1 and CDR2: MDHEN, SYDVKM. Trimming removed 5 bases from V and 6 bases from J, with 10 bases in between. There are 13 residues in the CDR3. CDR3 in amino acids: CASSRGLAGELFF. CDR3 in DNA: TGTGCCAGCAGTCGCGGACTGGCCGGGGAGCTGTTTTTT.

The chain uses TRBV7-3 and TRBJ1-6; D not certain. Germline V gene sequence: CDR1 SGHTA, CDR2 FQGTGA. V lost 6 bases and J lost 9, with 18 bases in between. The CDR3 covers 15 residues. The CDR3 coding sequence is TGTGCCAGCAGAGAAGGCGAGGGTAAAAGTTCACCCCTCCACTTT. Translating gives CASREGEGKSSPLHF.

J is TRBJ2-1 and V is TRBV11-3; TRBD2 aligns across 13 bases. CDR3 length: 20 residues. Germline CDR1 SGHNT, CDR2 YENEEA. After removal of 1 base from V and 4 bases from J, the junction contained 13 bases not matched to a gene. CDR3: CASSLGWTSGRGGDYNEQFF. CDR3 DNA sequence: TGTGCCAGCAGCTTAGGCTGGACTAGCGGGAGAGGGGGGGATTACAATGAGCAGTTCTTC.

The chain couples TRBV5-1 to TRBJ2-1; D uncertain. V was shortened by 6 bases and J by 0 bases, with 16 bases between the two germline ends. The CDR3 sequence is 16 residues long. The germline V gene has CDR1 SGHRS and CDR2 YFSETQ. Written as DNA, the CDR3 is TGCGCCAGCACCCCTTTTCCTACGAGCTCCTACAATGAGCAGTTCTTC. It yields the protein CASTPFPTSSYNEQFF.

The chain carries TRBV7-9 and TRBJ1-1; perhaps TRBD1 as D (6 bases). CDR1 is SEHNR, CDR2 FQNEAQ, per germline (reference sequence). V lost 5 bases, J lost 1 base, and 20 bases lay in between. The CDR3 runs to 17 residues. The CDR3 DNA sequence: TGTGCCAGCAGCCGACTGTTAGGGGGAGAAAGGAACACTGAAGCTTTCTTT. The encoded protein is CASSRLLGGERNTEAFF. The variable domain in full, with the rest retrieved from reference TRBV7-9 and TRBJ1-1, is DTGVSQNPRHKITKRGQNVTFRCDPISEHNRLYWYRQTLGQGPEFLTYFQNEAQLEKSRLLSDRFSAERPKGSFSTLEIQRTEQGDSAMYLCASSRLLGGERNTEAFFGQGTRLTVV.

This clone was recorded once. The chain links TRBV9 to TRBJ2-1, with 10 nucleotides matching TRBD2. V was clipped by 4 bases and J by 2 bases; unmatched bases: 6. The CDR3 covers 16 residues. Germline CDR1 reads SGDLS; CDR2 reads YYNGEE. The CDR3 loop is CASSTRAGGTYNEQFF. The CDR3 DNA sequence: TGTGCCAGCAGCACTAGAGCGGGGGGGACCTACAATGAGCAGTTCTTC.

This chain links TRBV7-2 with TRBJ2-5; TRBD2 aligns across 9 bases. After removal of 3 bases from V and 4 bases from J, the junction contained 9 bases not matched to a gene. This CDR3 region has 16 residues. CDR1 is SGHTA and CDR2 is FQGNSA in the germline V gene. The CDR3 nucleotides are TGTGCCAGCAGCTTTTTGGCGGGGGGGCCGCGAGAGACCCAGTACTTC. It codes for CASSFLAGGPRETQYF.

This clone was observed once. V is TRBV29-1 and J is TRBJ2-6, with 7 bases fitting TRBD1. V lost 0 bases to trimming and J lost 2 bases; unmatched junction nucleotides: 4. CDR1 is SQVTM and CDR2 is ANQGSEA in the germline V gene. The CDR3 has 16 amino acids. CDR3 residues: CSVEDNQGAGANVLTF. For the CDR3, the DNA is TGCAGCGTTGAAGATAATCAGGGGGCTGGGGCCAACGTCCTGACTTTC.

V gene TRBV7-6 combines with J gene TRBJ1-5, with TRBD1 as a possible D gene (5 bases). This CDR3 region has 15 residues. Germline V gene lookup returns CDR1 SGHVS and CDR2 FNYEAQ. V was clipped by 5 bases and J by 2 bases, with 13 bases between them. The CDR3 sequence is CASSPGTHGNQPQHF. The CDR3 DNA follows: TGTGCCAGCAGCCCCGGGACTCACGGCAATCAGCCCCAGCATTTT.

This chain joins TRBV27 and TRBJ2-2; D unresolved. In germline, CDR1 is MNHEY, CDR2 SMNVEV (reference sequence). V lost 7 bases to trimming and J lost 8 bases, with 8 bases between them. The CDR3 loop spans 11 amino acids. The DNA for the CDR3 is TGTGCCAGCACTGAGGTGGGGGAGCTGTTTTTT. It translates to CASTEVGELFF.

The V and J genes are TRBV28 and TRBJ1-5; perhaps TRBD1 as D (5 bases). The CDR3 has 17 amino acids. Trimming shortened V by 2 bases and J by 3 bases, and 17 bases separated the two germline ends. The germline CDR1 and CDR2 sequences are MDHEN and SYDVKM. Written as DNA, the CDR3 is TGTGCCAGCAGTTTACGACAGTTGCCCTTACCCAATCAGCCCCAGCATTTT. As protein: CASSLRQLPLPNQPQHF.

The CDR3 loop reads CASSIRGAGSSTDTQYF. CDR3 nucleotide sequence: TGTGCCAGTAGTATCAGGGGAGCAGGCTCTAGCACAGATACGCAGTATTTT. The chain couples TRBV19 to TRBJ2-3, with D possibly TRBD1 on 6 matching bases. Germline CDR1 LNHDA, CDR2 SQIVND (reference sequence). There are 17 residues in the CDR3. Trimming shortened V by 3 bases and J by 0 bases, and 16 bases separated the two germline ends.

The chain is built from TRBV4-1 and TRBJ2-7; TRBD1 is a possible D gene (6 bases). Trimming left V 4 bases short and J 3 bases short, with 13 bases between. Germline CDR1 and CDR2: MGHRA and YSYEKL. This CDR3 is 14 amino acids long. This CDR3 reads CASSPRDKLYEQYF. Here the CDR3 DNA reads TGCGCCAGCAGCCCCCGGGACAAGCTCTACGAGCAGTACTTC.

The gene calls are TRBV5-1 and TRBJ1-3; TRBD1 matches at 7 bases. After removal of 4 bases from V and 0 bases from J, the junction contained 10 bases not matched to a gene. The length of the CDR3 is 17 residues. Per germline, CDR1 SGHRS and CDR2 YFSETQ. CDR3 in DNA: TGCGCCAGCAGCATGCTGAAAGCAGGGGGCTCTGGAAACACCATATATTTT. Protein: CASSMLKAGGSGNTIYF.

The rearrangement uses TRBV28 and TRBJ2-1, with 8 bases lining up with TRBD2. CDR3 length: 15 residues. The V and J ends lost 6 bases and 3 bases, in that order; junction bases with no gene match: 7. From germline, CDR1 is MDHEN and CDR2 SYDVKM. The DNA for the CDR3 is TGTGCCAGCAGCCCTACTGGGACTAGCTACAATGAGCAGTTCTTC. It specifies CASSPTGTSYNEQFF.